The entry below describes one T cell receptor (beta chain). This CDR3 has 15 residues. With V trimmed by 0 bases and J by 3 bases, 2 bases remained unmatched. CDR1 SGHRS and CDR2 YFSETQ come from the germline V gene. Using immunoSEQ multiplex PCR, the repertoire was profiled, and TCRdb retains in-frame clones only, with some absent. The repertoire holds about 98,000 clones, with around 88% as singletons. The source of the sample is a study of cytomegalovirus exposure and HLA in healthy donors. What was sequenced was PBMCs. The clonotype was recovered from a woman younger than 45 in good health and CMV-seronegative. The V call is TRBV5-1, the J call TRBJ2-2, with TRBD1 identical over 7 bases. For the CDR3, the DNA is TGCGCCAGCAGCTTGGATACAGGGGACACCGGGGAGCTGTTTTTT. It specifies CASSLDTGDTGELFF. The full variable domain, rest sourced from reference TRBV5-1 and TRBJ2-2, is KAGVTQTPRYLIKTRGQQVTLSCSPISGHRSVSWYQQTPGQGLQFLFEYFSETQRNKGNFPGRFSGRQFSNSRSEMNVSTLELGDSALYLCASSLDTGDTGELFFGEGSRLTVL.